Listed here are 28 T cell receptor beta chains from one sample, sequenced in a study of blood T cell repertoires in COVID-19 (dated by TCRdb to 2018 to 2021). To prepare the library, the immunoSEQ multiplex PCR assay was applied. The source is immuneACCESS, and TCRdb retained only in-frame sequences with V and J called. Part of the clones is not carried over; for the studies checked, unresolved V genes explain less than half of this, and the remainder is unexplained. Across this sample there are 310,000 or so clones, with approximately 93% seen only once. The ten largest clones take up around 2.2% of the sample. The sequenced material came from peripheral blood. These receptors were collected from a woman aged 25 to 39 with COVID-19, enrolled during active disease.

CDR3 in DNA: TGTGCCAGCAGCCCCCCATGGTGGCAGGGGATCAACGAGCAGTACTTC. Translated, it gives CASSPPWWQGINEQYF. This chain joins TRBV7-9 and TRBJ2-7, with a tentative D call TRBD1 (6 bases). CDR1 is SEHNR, CDR2 FQNEAQ, per germline (reference sequence). The CDR3 loop spans 16 amino acids. V shed 5 bases and J shed 5 bases, with 22 bases lying between them.

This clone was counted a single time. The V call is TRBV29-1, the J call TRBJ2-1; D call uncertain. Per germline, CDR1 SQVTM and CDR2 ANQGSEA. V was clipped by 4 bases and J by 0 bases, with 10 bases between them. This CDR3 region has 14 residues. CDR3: CSVARILSYNEQFF. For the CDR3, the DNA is TGCAGCGTTGCCAGGATCCTCTCCTACAATGAGCAGTTCTTC.

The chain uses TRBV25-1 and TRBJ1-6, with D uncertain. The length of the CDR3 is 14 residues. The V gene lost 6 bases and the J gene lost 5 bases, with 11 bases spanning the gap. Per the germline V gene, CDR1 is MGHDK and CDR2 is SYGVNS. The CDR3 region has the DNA TGTGCCAGCAGGGGGATGAGGGATAATTCACCCCTCCACTTT. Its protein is CASRGMRDNSPLHF.

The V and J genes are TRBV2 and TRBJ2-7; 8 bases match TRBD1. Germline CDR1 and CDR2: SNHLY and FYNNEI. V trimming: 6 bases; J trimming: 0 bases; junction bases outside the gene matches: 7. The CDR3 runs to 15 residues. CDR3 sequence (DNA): TGTGCCAGCAGGAAGGACAGGGAAGTCTCCTACGAGCAGTACTTC. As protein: CASRKDREVSYEQYF.

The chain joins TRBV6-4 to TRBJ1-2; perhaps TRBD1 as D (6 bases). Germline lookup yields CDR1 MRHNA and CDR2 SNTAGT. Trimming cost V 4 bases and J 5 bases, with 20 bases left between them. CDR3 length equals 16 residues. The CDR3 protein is CASSASVGGEVYGYTF. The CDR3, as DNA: TGTGCCAGCAGTGCCAGTGTTGGGGGCGAGGTTTATGGCTACACCTTC.

The CDR3 here is CASSVRDRGNELGNTIYF. As DNA, the CDR3 is TGTGCCAGCAGCGTCCGGGACAGGGGAAATGAGCTGGGAAACACCATATATTTT. J is TRBJ1-3 and V is TRBV9; TRBD1 matches at 10 bases. The ends lost 2 bases at V and 4 bases at J; junction bases unmatched: 12. This CDR3 contains 18 residues. CDR1 is SGDLS, CDR2 YYNGEE, per germline.

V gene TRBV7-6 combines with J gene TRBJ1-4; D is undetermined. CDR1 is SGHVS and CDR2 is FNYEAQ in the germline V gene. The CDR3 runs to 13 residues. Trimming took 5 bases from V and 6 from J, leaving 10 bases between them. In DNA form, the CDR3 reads TGTGCCAGCAGCGCCGGGAAGGATGAAAAACTGTTTTTT. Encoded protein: CASSAGKDEKLFF.

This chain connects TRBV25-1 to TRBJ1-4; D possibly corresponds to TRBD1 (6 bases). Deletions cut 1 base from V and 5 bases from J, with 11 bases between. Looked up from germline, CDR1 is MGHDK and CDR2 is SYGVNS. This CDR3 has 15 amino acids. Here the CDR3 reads CASSEFAGGNEKLFF. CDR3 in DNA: TGTGCCAGCAGTGAATTCGCGGGGGGCAATGAAAAACTGTTTTTT.

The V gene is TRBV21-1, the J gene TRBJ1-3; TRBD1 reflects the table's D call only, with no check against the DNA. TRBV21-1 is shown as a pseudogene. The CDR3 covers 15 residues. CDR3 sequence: CASSKEDRVGNTIYF. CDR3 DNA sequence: TGTGCCAGCAGCAAAGAGGACAGGGTCGGAAACACCATATATTTT.

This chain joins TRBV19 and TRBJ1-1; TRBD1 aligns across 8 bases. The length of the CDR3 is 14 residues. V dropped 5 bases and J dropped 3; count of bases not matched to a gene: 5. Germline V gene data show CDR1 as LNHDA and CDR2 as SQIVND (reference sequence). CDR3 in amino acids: CASSDDRGHTEAFF. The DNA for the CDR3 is TGTGCCAGTAGTGATGACAGGGGACACACTGAAGCTTTCTTT. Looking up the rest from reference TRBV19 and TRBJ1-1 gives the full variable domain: DGGITQSPKYLFRKEGQNVTLSCEQNLNHDAMYWYRQDPGQGLRLIYYSQIVNDFQKGDIAEGYSVSREKKESFPLTVTSAQKNPTAFYLCASSDDRGHTEAFFGQGTRLTVV.

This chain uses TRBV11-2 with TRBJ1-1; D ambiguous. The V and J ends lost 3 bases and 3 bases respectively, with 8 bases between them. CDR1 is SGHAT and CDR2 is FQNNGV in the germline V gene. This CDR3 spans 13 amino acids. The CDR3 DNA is TGTGCCAGCAGCTTTTCTACGGACACTGAAGCTTTCTTT. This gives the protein CASSFSTDTEAFF.

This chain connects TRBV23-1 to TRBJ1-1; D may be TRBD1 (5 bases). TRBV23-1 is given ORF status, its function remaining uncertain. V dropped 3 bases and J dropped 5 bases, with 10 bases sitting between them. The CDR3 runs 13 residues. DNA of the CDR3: TGCGCCAGCAGTCACCCGGGGGTGACTGAAGCTTTCTTT. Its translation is CASSHPGVTEAFF.

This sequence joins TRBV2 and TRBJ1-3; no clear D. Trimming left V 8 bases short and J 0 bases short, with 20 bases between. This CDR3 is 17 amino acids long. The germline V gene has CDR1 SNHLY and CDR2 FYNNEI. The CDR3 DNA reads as TGTGCCAGCGGGCCGATAACCGGGATTATCTCTGGAAACACCATATATTTT. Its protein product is CASGPITGIISGNTIYF.

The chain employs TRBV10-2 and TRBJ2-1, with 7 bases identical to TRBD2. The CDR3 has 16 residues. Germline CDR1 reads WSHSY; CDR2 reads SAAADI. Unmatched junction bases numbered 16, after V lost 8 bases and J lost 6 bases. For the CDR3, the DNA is TGCGCCAGCTTCGAGGCCCTAGCGGCATTTGTCAATGAGCAGTTCTTC. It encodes CASFEALAAFVNEQFF.

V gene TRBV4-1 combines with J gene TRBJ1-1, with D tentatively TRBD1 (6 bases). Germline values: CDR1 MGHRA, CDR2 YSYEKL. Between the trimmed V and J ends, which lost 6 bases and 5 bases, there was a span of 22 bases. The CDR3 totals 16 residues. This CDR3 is CASRALLGGEATEAFF. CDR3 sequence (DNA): TGCGCCAGCAGAGCCCTCTTAGGGGGAGAGGCGACTGAAGCTTTCTTT.

CDR3 residues: CASSQQREQFF. Here the CDR3 DNA reads TGTGCCAGCAGTCAACAGCGGGAGCAGTTCTTC. This chain connects TRBV2 to TRBJ2-1, with D maybe TRBD2 (5 bases). Germline CDR1 SNHLY, CDR2 FYNNEI. Trimming left V 5 bases short and J 10 bases short, with 9 bases between. The CDR3 covers 11 residues.

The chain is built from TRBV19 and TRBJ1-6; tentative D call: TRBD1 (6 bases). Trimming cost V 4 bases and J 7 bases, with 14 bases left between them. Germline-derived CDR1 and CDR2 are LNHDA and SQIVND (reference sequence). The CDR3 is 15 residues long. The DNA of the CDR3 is TGTGCCAGTAGTAACTCACGGACAGAGAATTCACCCCTCCACTTT. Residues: CASSNSRTENSPLHF.

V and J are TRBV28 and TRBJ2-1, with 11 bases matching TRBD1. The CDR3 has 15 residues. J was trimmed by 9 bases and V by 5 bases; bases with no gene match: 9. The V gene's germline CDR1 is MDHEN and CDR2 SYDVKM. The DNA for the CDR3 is TGTGCCAGCAGTCCCGGACAGGGGGCCTCCACTGAGCAGTTCTTC. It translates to CASSPGQGASTEQFF.

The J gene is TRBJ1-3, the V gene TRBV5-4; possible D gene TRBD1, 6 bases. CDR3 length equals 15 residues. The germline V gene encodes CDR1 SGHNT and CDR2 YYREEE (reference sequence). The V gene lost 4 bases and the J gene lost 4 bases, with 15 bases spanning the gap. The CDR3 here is CASSTVTGTGNTIYF. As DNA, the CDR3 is TGTGCCAGCAGCACCGTTACAGGGACGGGAAACACCATATATTTT.

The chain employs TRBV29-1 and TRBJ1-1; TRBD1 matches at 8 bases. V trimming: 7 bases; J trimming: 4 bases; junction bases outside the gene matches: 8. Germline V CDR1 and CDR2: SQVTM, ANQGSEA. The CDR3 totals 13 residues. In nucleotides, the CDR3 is TGCAGCGCTGCAGGGGGCGGGGGCACTGAAGCTTTCTTT. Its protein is CSAAGGGGTEAFF.

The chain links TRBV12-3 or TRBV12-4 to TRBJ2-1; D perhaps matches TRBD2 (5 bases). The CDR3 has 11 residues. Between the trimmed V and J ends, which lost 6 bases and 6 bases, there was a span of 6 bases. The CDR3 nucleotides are TGTGCCAGCAGACGGGGCAATGAGCAGTTCTTC. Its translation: CASRRGNEQFF.

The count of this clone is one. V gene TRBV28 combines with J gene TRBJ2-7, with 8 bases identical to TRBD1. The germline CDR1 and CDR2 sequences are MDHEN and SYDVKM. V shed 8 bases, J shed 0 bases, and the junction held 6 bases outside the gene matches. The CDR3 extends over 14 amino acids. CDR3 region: CASSDRASSYEQYF. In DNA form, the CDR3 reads TGTGCCAGCTCGGACAGGGCTAGCTCCTACGAGCAGTACTTC.

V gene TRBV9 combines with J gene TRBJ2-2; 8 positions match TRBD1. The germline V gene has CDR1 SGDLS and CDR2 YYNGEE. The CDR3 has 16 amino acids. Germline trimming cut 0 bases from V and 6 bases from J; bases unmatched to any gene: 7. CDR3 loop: CASSVAAGGKAGELFF. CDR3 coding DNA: TGTGCCAGCAGCGTAGCGGCAGGGGGCAAAGCCGGGGAGCTGTTTTTT.

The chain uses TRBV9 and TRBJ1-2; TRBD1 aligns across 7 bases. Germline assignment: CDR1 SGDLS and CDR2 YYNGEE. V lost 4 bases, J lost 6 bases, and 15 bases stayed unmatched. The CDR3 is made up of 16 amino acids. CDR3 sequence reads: CASSPWTGPGWHGYTF. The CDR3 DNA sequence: TGTGCCAGCAGCCCCTGGACAGGTCCTGGGTGGCATGGCTACACCTTC.

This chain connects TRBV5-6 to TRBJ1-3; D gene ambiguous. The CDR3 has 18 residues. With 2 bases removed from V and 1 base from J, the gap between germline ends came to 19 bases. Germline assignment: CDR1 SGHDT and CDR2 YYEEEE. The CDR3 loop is CASSFREPTFWSGNTIYF. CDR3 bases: TGTGCCAGCAGCTTTCGGGAACCAACCTTTTGGTCTGGAAACACCATATATTTT.

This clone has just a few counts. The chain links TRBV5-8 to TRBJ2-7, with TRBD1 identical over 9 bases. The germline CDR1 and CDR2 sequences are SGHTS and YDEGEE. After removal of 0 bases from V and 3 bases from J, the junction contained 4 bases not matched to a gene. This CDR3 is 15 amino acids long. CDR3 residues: CASSLEPGQGYEQYF. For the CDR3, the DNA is TGTGCCAGCAGCTTGGAGCCGGGACAGGGCTACGAGCAGTACTTC.

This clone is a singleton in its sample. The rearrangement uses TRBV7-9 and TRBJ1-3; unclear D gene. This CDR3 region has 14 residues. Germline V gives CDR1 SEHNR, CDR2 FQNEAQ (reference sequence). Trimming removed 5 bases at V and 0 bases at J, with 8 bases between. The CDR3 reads CASSPTLSGNTIYF. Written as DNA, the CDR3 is TGTGCCAGCAGCCCGACACTCTCTGGAAACACCATATATTTT.

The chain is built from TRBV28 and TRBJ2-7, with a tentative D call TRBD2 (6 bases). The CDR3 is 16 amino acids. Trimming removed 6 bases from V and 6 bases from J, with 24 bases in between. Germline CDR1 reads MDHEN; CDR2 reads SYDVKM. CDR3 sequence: CASSPLVGGYIGEQYF. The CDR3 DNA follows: TGTGCCAGCAGCCCCTTAGTGGGAGGATATATAGGCGAGCAGTACTTC.